Listed below are T cell receptor beta chains from one sample, sequenced in a study of T cells in Graves' hyperthyroidism and ophthalmopathy. TCRdb recomputed calls from the multiplex PCR reads with MiXCR, one row per CDR3 protein. Of 450,000 to 700,000 distinct CDR3 sequences listed, around 42% were seen once; the top ten hold more than 7%. Input material: peripheral blood or thyroid tissue (not recorded which). These receptors were collected from a woman under 30 with Graves' hyperthyroidism. The CDR3 runs from the conserved cysteine through the conserved F or W. Each record gives: D gene, clone size, J gene, V gene, CDR3 DNA, CDR3 protein. D genes are given only for firm matches. Some rows mark clone size as missing; the rest say once, few, many or name a class of expanded clone.

>TRBD1|.|TRBJ2-7|TRBV7-6
TGTGACCGGGACAGGGGTACCTACGAGCAGTACTTC
CDRDRGTYEQYF
>TRBD2|many|TRBJ2-7|TRBV4-3
TGCGCCAGCAGCCAAGATCTGACTAGCGAGGGGCGTCCGCAGTACTTC
CASSQDLTSEGRPQYF
>TRBD1|.|TRBJ2-1|TRBV7-2
TGTGCCAGCAGCTTAGAGGGACAGTTCTCTGAGCAGTTCTTC
CASSLEGQFSEQFF
>.|many|TRBJ1-4|TRBV12-3/TRBV12-4
TGTGCCACAGGGGCTAATGAAAAACTGTTTTTT
CATGANEKLFF
>.|.|TRBJ1-3|TRBV29-1
TGCAGCGTCGGGACACCTGGAAACACCATATATTTT
CSVGTPGNTIYF
>.|many|TRBJ2-5|TRBV4-3
TGCGCCAGCAGCCAGGACTCATATTCCCAAGAGACCCAGTACTTC
CASSQDSYSQETQYF
>TRBD2|many|TRBJ2-2|TRBV20-1
TGCAGTGTGGGGGGGTACGGCGGGGAGCTGTTTTTT
CSVGGYGGELFF
>.|once|TRBJ2-7|TRBV20-1
TGCAGTGCCCATTCCTACGAGCAGTACTTC
CSAHSYEQYF
>.|many|TRBJ1-4|TRBV7-6
TGTGCCAGCAGCTTAGTTGTCGCGGGCGTGACTAATGAAAAACTGTTTTTT
CASSLVVAGVTNEKLFF
>.|once|TRBJ2-7|TRBV9
TGTGCCAGCAGCGTTGTGACGTTAGCCTCCGACTACGAGCAGTACTTC
CASSVVTLASDYEQYF
>TRBD2|.|TRBJ2-3|TRBV13
TGTGCCAGCTTGAGCCGAGCCGTGGGAGGGCTCACAGATACGCAGTATTTT
CASLSRAVGGLTDTQYF
>TRBD1|.|TRBJ2-3|TRBV2
TGTGCCAGCAGTGAAGAGGACAGGTTTAATACGGATACGCAGTATTTT
CASSEEDRFNTDTQYF
>.|.|TRBJ1-1|TRBV10-3
TGTGCCATCAGGATTGGGGGCGAGAACACTGAAGCTTTCTTT
CAIRIGGENTEAFF
>.|few|TRBJ1-1|TRBV6-1
TGTGCCAGCAAGGCAGGTCCCGGGGAGACTGAAGCTTTCTTT
CASKAGPGETEAFF
>TRBD1|.|TRBJ2-6|TRBV6-1
TGTGCCATCAGTGGGACAGGGGGCAATGGGGCCAACGTCCTGACTTTC
CAISGTGGNGANVLTF
>.|many|TRBJ1-2|TRBV27
TGTGCCAGCAGTCCCGGAGTGGATGGCTACACCTTC
CASSPGVDGYTF
>.|many|TRBJ1-4|TRBV4-2
TGTGCCAGCAGCCAAGAGGGCGAGGTGAAACTGTTTTTT
CASSQEGEVKLFF
>.|.|TRBJ2-7|TRBV10-3
TGTGCCACCCACATGGGAGTGGGGAATGAGCAGTACTTC
CATHMGVGNEQYF
>TRBD1|once|TRBJ2-2|TRBV29-1
TGCAGCGTTGGAGGGACAGGGGATTACAATGACACCGGGGAGCTGTTTTTT
CSVGGTGDYNDTGELFF
>TRBD2|few|TRBJ2-2|TRBV10-3
TGTGCCACCTCAGGGACTAGCGGGAGTCCGGACACCGGGGAGCTGTTTTTT
CATSGTSGSPDTGELFF
>TRBD1|many|TRBJ1-2|TRBV20-1
TGCAGTGCTAGAGATTCCCGGGACAGGGGAATTGGCTACACCTTC
CSARDSRDRGIGYTF
>.|many|TRBJ1-1|TRBV29-1
TGCAGCGTTGAGAGAGTGGGCTCTCATCCCACTGAAGCTTTCTTT
CSVERVGSHPTEAFF